In its sample, the clone carrying this T cell receptor (beta chain) was seen a few times. This may come from a read error, since a much larger clone is one base off. Amplified regions were TCR beta CDR3 sequences from RNA transcripts. Researchers ran a first-round RT-PCR on the TCR CDR3 using the HTBI primer set. In TCRdb, the multiplex PCR reads were re-called with MiXCR into one record per CDR3 protein. The data show 480,000 or so distinct CDR3 sequences, under 15% seen once. This sample stems from a study of T cells in Graves' hyperthyroidism and ophthalmopathy. The CDR3 contains 14 residues. Germline loops: CDR1 KGHSH, CDR2 LQKENI.

The sample was blood. This TCR came from a woman aged 18 to 35 with Graves' hyperthyroidism. The J gene is TRBJ2-1, the V gene TRBV18, with unresolved D. The CDR3 sequence: CACSQGFDYNEQFF. CDR3 DNA: TGTGCCTGCTCACAAGGGTTCGACTACAATGAGCAGTTCTTC.